These T cell receptor beta chains were read from a single sample in a study of T cell responses to AZD1222 COVID-19 vaccine. Profiling relied on immunoSEQ multiplex PCR, and the TCRdb table lists in-frame clones only, not all of them. Of fewer than 180,000 clones listed, 90% are singletons. This specimen consisted of peripheral blood, obtained 28 days after the second AZD1222 dose. These receptors were taken from an adult who received the AZD1222 COVID-19 vaccine. CDR3s include the opening cysteine and the closing phenylalanine or tryptophan. D genes are given only for firm matches. Some rows have no size entry. The others give once, few or many, or a class for an expanded clone.

cdr3_aa	cdr3_nt	clone_size	d_call	v_call	j_call
CASSPGRDNYGYTF	TGTGCCAGCTCACCGGGCAGAGATAACTATGGCTACACCTTC	NA	NA	TRBV18	TRBJ1-2
CASSPRYEQYF	TGTGCCAGCAGTCCCCGGTACGAGCAGTACTTC	NA	NA	TRBV6-2/TRBV6-3	TRBJ2-7
CASTRRGDTQYF	TGTGCCAGCACTCGGAGGGGGGATACGCAGTATTTT	NA	NA	TRBV6-6	TRBJ2-3
CASSLAVKSRAFF	TGTGCCAGCAGCTTGGCCGTGAAATCTAGGGCTTTCTTT	NA	NA	TRBV5-6	TRBJ1-1
CASSLGQNTGELFF	TGCGCCAGCAGCTTGGGCCAGAACACCGGGGAGCTGTTTTTT	NA	NA	TRBV5-1	TRBJ2-2
CASSQGGNTEAFF	TGTGCCAGCAGCCAAGGAGGGAACACTGAAGCTTTCTTT	few	NA	TRBV4-2	TRBJ1-1
CASSDPGPISGNTIYF	TGTGCCAGCAGTGATCCGGGACCCATATCTGGAAACACCATATATTTT	NA	NA	TRBV25-1	TRBJ1-3
CATPGLYNSPLHF	TGTGCCACCCCGGGACTTTATAATTCACCCCTCCACTTT	few	NA	TRBV19	TRBJ1-6
CASSSGGLDTQYF	TGTGCCAGCAGTTCGGGGGGACTAGATACGCAGTATTTT	NA	TRBD2	TRBV18	TRBJ2-3
CASSSGAGSTEAFF	TGCGCCAGCAGCTCGGGGGCAGGGAGCACTGAAGCTTTCTTT	NA	NA	TRBV5-1	TRBJ1-1
CAISEGTEAFF	TGTGCCATCAGTGAAGGTACTGAAGCTTTCTTT	NA	NA	TRBV10-3	TRBJ1-1